The next 14 T cell receptor beta chains were all read from a single sample in a study of blood T cell repertoires in COVID-19. Measured with immunoSEQ multiplex PCR; TCRdb has only the in-frame clones, and not every one. The sample carries 130,000 to 150,000 clones, 80% to 90% recorded once. Source material: peripheral blood. The receptors were sampled from a man aged 80 or over with acute or convalescent COVID-19.

The chain has TRBV29-1 and TRBJ2-7, with 8 bases that match TRBD2. V was clipped by 4 bases and J by 0 bases; unmatched bases: 8. Germline loops: CDR1 SQVTM, CDR2 ANQGSEA. The CDR3 loop spans 15 amino acids. CDR3 sequence (DNA): TGCAGCGTTGTGGTGCGCGGGGGGTCCTCCTACGAGCAGTACTTC. Its protein is CSVVVRGGSSYEQYF.

V and J are TRBV6-6 and TRBJ1-1; D may be TRBD1 (6 bases). CDR3 length equals 13 residues. CDR1 and CDR2 from the germline V gene are MNHNY and SVGAGI (reference sequence). Trimming took off 10 bases at V and 2 bases at J, with 14 bases between the two ends. The CDR3 DNA follows: TGTGCCACCTCACAGGGAAGAAACACTGAAGCTTTCTTT. As protein: CATSQGRNTEAFF.

This clone was observed a single time. This chain connects TRBV20-1 to TRBJ2-1, with 10 bases that match TRBD2. CDR1 DFQATT and CDR2 SNEGSKA come from the germline V gene (reference sequence). J lost 5 bases, V lost 3 bases, and 4 bases had no gene match. The CDR3 runs to 14 residues. CDR3 bases: TGCAGTGCTAGTCGTCTAGCGGGAGACAATGAGCAGTTCTTC. This codes for CSASRLAGDNEQFF.

The V call is TRBV6-5, the J call TRBJ1-6, with D perhaps TRBD1 (5 bases). This CDR3 contains 15 residues. The germline V gene encodes CDR1 MNHEY and CDR2 SVGAGI. V was pared by 0 bases and J by 7 bases, with 10 bases between. The CDR3 DNA reads TGTGCCAGCAGTTACTCAGGACACTCAAATTCACCCCTCCACTTT. Translation gives CASSYSGHSNSPLHF.

The chain links TRBV6-5 to TRBJ1-6; D not resolved. From germline, CDR1 is MNHEY and CDR2 SVGAGI. The CDR3 has 12 residues. V was pared by 6 bases and J by 4 bases, with 4 bases between. The CDR3 here is CASRSYNSPLHF. The CDR3 DNA is TGTGCCAGCAGATCTTATAATTCACCCCTCCACTTT.

This sequence joins TRBV18 and TRBJ2-5; 10 nucleotides align to TRBD1. This CDR3 comprises 16 residues. The trim removed 5 bases at V and 4 bases at J, leaving 10 bases unmatched. In germline, CDR1 is KGHSH, CDR2 LQKENI. The CDR3 DNA reads as TGTGCCAGCTCAACGACTCGGACAGGGGGGAGAGAGACCCAGTACTTC. It specifies CASSTTRTGGRETQYF. Drawing the rest from reference TRBV18 and TRBJ2-5, the complete variable domain is NAGVMQNPRHLVRRRGQEARLRCSPMKGHSHVYWYRQLPEEGLKFMVYLQKENIIDESGMPKERFSAEFPKEGPSILRIQQVVRGDSAAYFCASSTTRTGGRETQYFGPGTRLLVL.

The chain employs TRBV19 and TRBJ2-1, with 9 nucleotides matching TRBD2. After removal of 5 bases from V and 2 bases from J, the junction contained 4 bases not matched to a gene. The germline CDR1 and CDR2 sequences are LNHDA and SQIVND (reference sequence). CDR3 length equals 15 residues. The DNA for the CDR3 is TGTGCCAGTAGTCTTAGCGGGGGACCCTACAATGAGCAGTTCTTC. This translates into CASSLSGGPYNEQFF.

This clone was found many times. This chain uses TRBV20-1 with TRBJ2-1; a possible D gene is TRBD2 (7 bases). CDR3 size: 14 residues. The V and J ends lost 3 bases and 6 bases respectively, with 15 bases between them. CDR1 is DFQATT and CDR2 is SNEGSKA in the germline V gene (reference sequence). This CDR3 reads CSASIGGERNEQFF. CDR3 DNA sequence: TGCAGTGCTAGTATAGGGGGGGAGCGCAATGAGCAGTTCTTC.

The count of this clone is one. J is TRBJ2-7 and V is TRBV19; 9 positions match TRBD2. Germline CDR1 and CDR2: LNHDA and SQIVND (reference sequence). The trim removed 5 bases at V and 6 bases at J, leaving 17 bases unmatched. CDR3 size: 17 residues. The CDR3 reads CASSPPGIAGVGFEQYF. The DNA of the CDR3 is TGTGCCAGTAGTCCTCCTGGGATAGCGGGAGTCGGGTTCGAGCAGTACTTC.

Only one count was recorded for this clone. The chain has TRBV4-2 and TRBJ1-6; 11 bases fit TRBD1. The V segment lost 0 bases and the J segment 4 bases; nucleotides outside the gene matches: 8. The CDR3 has 19 amino acids. Germline V gives CDR1 LGHNA, CDR2 YNFKEQ. CDR3 nucleotide sequence: TGTGCCAGCAGCCAAGAATGGACAGGGGGCTACACTTATAATTCACCCCTCCACTTT. Encoded protein: CASSQEWTGGYTYNSPLHF.

This chain joins TRBV5-5 and TRBJ2-5; TRBD1 aligns across 7 bases. The junction had 9 bases not matched to a gene; V was cut back by 4 bases and J by 3 bases. The CDR3 runs 15 residues. Germline CDR1 SGHKS, CDR2 YYEKEE (reference sequence). The CDR3, as DNA: TGTGCCAGCAGCCGGACAGGCTTACGGGAAGAGACCCAGTACTTC. Translating it yields CASSRTGLREETQYF. The full variable domain, completed using reference TRBV5-5 and TRBJ2-5, is DAGVTQSPTHLIKTRGQQVTLRCSPISGHKSVSWYQQVLGQGPQFIFQYYEKEERGRGNFPDRFSARQFPNYSSELNVNALLLGDSALYLCASSRTGLREETQYFGPGTRLLVL.

This clone was counted between two and nine times. This chain links TRBV30 with TRBJ2-2, with a weak D call TRBD1 (5 bases). The CDR3 runs 13 residues. V lost 5 bases to trimming and J lost 7 bases, with 14 bases between them. In germline, CDR1 is GTSNPN, CDR2 SVGIG (reference sequence). CDR3 in amino acids: CAWGQQAVGELFF. The CDR3 bases are TGTGCCTGGGGACAACAGGCCGTCGGGGAGCTGTTTTTT.

This chain joins TRBV5-4 and TRBJ2-1; 8 bases are shared with TRBD1. Germline lookup yields CDR1 SGHNT and CDR2 YYREEE (reference sequence). The CDR3 has 15 amino acids. V lost 2 bases, J lost 2 bases, and 3 bases stayed unmatched. The CDR3 nucleotides read TGTGCCAGCAGCTTAGACAGGGGACCCTACAATGAGCAGTTCTTC. Its translation: CASSLDRGPYNEQFF.

The chain couples TRBV30 to TRBJ2-3; D is possibly TRBD2 (6 bases). CDR3 length: 15 residues. Germline CDR1 GTSNPN, CDR2 SVGIG (reference sequence). V lost 0 bases to trimming and J lost 2 bases, with 12 bases between them. The CDR3 DNA follows: TGTGCCTGGAGTGTAACTGCGGGGATCACAGATACGCAGTATTTT. Its protein product is CAWSVTAGITDTQYF.